This TCR beta chain was captured in a study of T-cell memory formation after mild COVID-19. Study details: Clustering of TCRs was largely donor specific. Study-level results: Whether second-wave clones peaking at day 37 were SARS-CoV-2 specific went unconfirmed.

This clonotype was recorded at least ten times. What it binds is unknown. TCRdb re-called the 5' RACE reads through MiXCR, storing one row per CDR3 protein. The sample holds roughly 300,000 distinct CDR3 sequences, roughly 8.2% seen once. Sample: PBMCs or a T cell subset sorted from them (not recorded which). This receptor was identified in a man younger than 35 who had mild COVID-19 (a few samples of this study predate the infection). Cell type and time point are not known.

CDR3 protein: CASRRQGSTGELFF. CDR3 DNA sequence: TGTGCCAGCAGGCGACAGGGGTCCACCGGGGAGCTGTTTTTT. J is TRBJ2-2 and V is TRBV6-5; 8 bases map to TRBD1. J gave up 4 bases and V 6 bases, and 4 bases lay outside the gene matches. This CDR3 has 14 residues. Looked up from germline, CDR1 is MNHEY and CDR2 is SVGAGI.